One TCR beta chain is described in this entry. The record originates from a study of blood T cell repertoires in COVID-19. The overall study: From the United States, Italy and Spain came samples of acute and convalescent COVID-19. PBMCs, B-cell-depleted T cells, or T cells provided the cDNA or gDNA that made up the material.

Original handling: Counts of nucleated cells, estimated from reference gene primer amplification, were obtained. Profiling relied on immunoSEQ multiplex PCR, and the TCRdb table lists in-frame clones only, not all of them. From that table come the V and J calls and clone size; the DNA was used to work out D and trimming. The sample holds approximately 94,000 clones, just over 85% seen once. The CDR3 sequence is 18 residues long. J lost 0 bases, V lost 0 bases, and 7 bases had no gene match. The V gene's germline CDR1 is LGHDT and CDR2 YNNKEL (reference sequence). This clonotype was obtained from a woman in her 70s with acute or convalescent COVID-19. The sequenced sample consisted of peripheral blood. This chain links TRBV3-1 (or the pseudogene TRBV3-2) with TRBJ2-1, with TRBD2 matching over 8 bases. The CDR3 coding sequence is TGTGCCAGCAGCCAAGACTGGGCGGGGGGCCGCTCCTACAATGAGCAGTTCTTC. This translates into CASSQDWAGGRSYNEQFF.